Listed below are T cell receptor beta chains from one sample, sequenced in a study of blood T cells in healthy people across ages. TCRdb re-called the 5' RACE reads through MiXCR, storing one row per CDR3 protein. Of 1 million or so distinct CDR3 sequences listed, roughly 45% are singletons. Material: blood. These receptors all stem from a woman aged 55-69 years in good health. Both conserved end residues are part of each CDR3. A D gene is named only where the DNA matches it firmly. The size of a clone is reported for some rows only, either as once, few or many, or as a class for expanded clones.

V gene	clone size	J gene	D gene	CDR3 DNA	CDR3 protein
TRBV4-2	-	TRBJ1-1	TRBD1	TGTGCCAGCAGCCAAGATCCAGCGGGACAGATGAACACTGAAGCTTTCTTT	CASSQDPAGQMNTEAFF
TRBV20-1	-	TRBJ2-4	TRBD1	TGCAGTGCTAGTTCCGGGACAGGGAAAAACATTCAGTACTTC	CSASSGTGKNIQYF
TRBV2	-	TRBJ2-1	TRBD1	TGTGCCAGCAGTCCCGAAAACCGCAGGGGGCTTCCCAGCTCCTACAATGAGCAGTTCTTC	CASSPENRRGLPSSYNEQFF
TRBV11-2	-	TRBJ2-1	TRBD2	TGTGCCAGCAGCCCCGGGGGTAGCGGGCACAATGAGCAGTTCTTC	CASSPGGSGHNEQFF
TRBV2	-	TRBJ2-1	TRBD1	TGTGCCAGCAGTGGAGGGGGCTTGGACAGGGACGGTTGGGAGCAGTTCTTC	CASSGGGLDRDGWEQFF
TRBV28	-	TRBJ2-7	-	TGTGCCAGCAGTTTACAGAACCCCCTGTACGAGCAGTACTTC	CASSLQNPLYEQYF
TRBV20-1	-	TRBJ2-7	-	TGCAGTGCTATTACCGAGCTTCCACCCTACGAGCAGTACTTC	CSAITELPPYEQYF
TRBV5-1	-	TRBJ1-2	-	TGCGCCAGCAGCTTGGGTTCAGCGCTGAACTATGGCTACACCTTC	CASSLGSALNYGYTF
TRBV20-1	-	TRBJ1-4	-	TGCGGTGCTAGAGATGGGGGAGGGGGTCGGAATGAAAAACTGTTTTTT	CGARDGGGGRNEKLFF
TRBV5-1	-	TRBJ2-7	-	TGCGCCAGCAGCTTGGGACCCAAAAACGAGCAGTACTTC	CASSLGPKNEQYF
TRBV4-2	-	TRBJ2-3	TRBD2	TGTGCCAGCAGCCAAGTTGCGACTAGCGGGAGGACAGATACGCAGTATTTT	CASSQVATSGRTDTQYF
TRBV12-3/TRBV12-4	-	TRBJ2-7	TRBD2	TGTGCCAGCAGTTCGGGACTAGCGAACCACGAGCAGTACTTC	CASSSGLANHEQYF
TRBV24-1	-	TRBJ2-5	-	TGTGCCACCAGTGATGGAGGGGTGGAAGAGACCCAGTACTTC	CATSDGGVEETQYF
TRBV18	-	TRBJ1-1	TRBD1	TGTGCCAGCTCACCTTCTTCCCCAACAAGACAGGGAAGGACTGAAGCTTTCTTT	CASSPSSPTRQGRTEAFF
TRBV20-1	few	TRBJ2-7	-	TGCAGTGCTAGATTTGGGGTCTCCTACGAGCAGTACTTC	CSARFGVSYEQYF
TRBV20-1	-	TRBJ2-1	-	TGCAGTGCTCCTAAGACTGGAAGCTCCTACAATGAGCAGTTCTTC	CSAPKTGSSYNEQFF
TRBV28	-	TRBJ2-7	TRBD1	TGTGCCAGCAGTTTTCCCGGTACAGGGGTCTTTTACGGGCAGTACTTC	CASSFPGTGVFYGQYF
TRBV7-6	few	TRBJ2-5	TRBD1	TGTGCCAGCAGCCCACAGGGGCAGACCCAGTACTTC	CASSPQGQTQYF
TRBV2	-	TRBJ2-3	-	TGTGCCAGCATAGAAGGGCCCTTCGGCGGAGATACGCAGTATTTT	CASIEGPFGGDTQYF
TRBV19	-	TRBJ2-4	-	TGTGCCAGTAGTATTGCGTCGGGCATTCAGTACTTC	CASSIASGIQYF
TRBV21-1	-	TRBJ2-4	-	TGTGCCAGCAGCAAAGCCTGGACAGCCACTGTAGCCAAAAACATTCAGTACTTC	CASSKAWTATVAKNIQYF
TRBV20-1	-	TRBJ2-6	TRBD2	TGCAGTGCTAGATCAGTCAGGGCGGGAGCCCAGTCTGCGTCTGGGGCCAACGTCCTGACTTTC	CSARSVRAGAQSASGANVLTF
TRBV7-9	few	TRBJ2-7	TRBD1	TGTGCCAGCAGCTTATCCCGGACAGGGGGCGACGAGCAGTACTTC	CASSLSRTGGDEQYF
TRBV25-1	many	TRBJ2-7	-	TGTGCCAGCAGTGAATTTGGCGGGGCCTACGAGCAGTACTTC	CASSEFGGAYEQYF
TRBV15	-	TRBJ2-5	TRBD2	TGTGCCACCAGCACGAAAGCGGGGAACCAAGAGACCCAGTACTTC	CATSTKAGNQETQYF
TRBV6-2/TRBV6-3	-	TRBJ2-3	TRBD2	TGTGCCCGCATCGACCCCCCGGGCGGGAGTGGGGGCACAGATACGCAGTATTTT	CARIDPPGGSGGTDTQYF
TRBV20-1	-	TRBJ2-7	TRBD2	TGCAGTGCTAGTCGTGTCGCACTAGCGGCCTACAATGAGCAGTACTTC	CSASRVALAAYNEQYF
TRBV20-1	few	TRBJ1-4	TRBD1	TGCAGTGCAACACCCACAGGGGGCTATGAAAAACTGTTTTTT	CSATPTGGYEKLFF
TRBV5-1	few	TRBJ2-7	TRBD2	TGCGCCAGCAGCTTGGAAAACACGGGACTAGCGGGAGACTACGAGCAGTACTTC	CASSLENTGLAGDYEQYF
TRBV30	few	TRBJ1-2	TRBD1	TGTGCATACGCACCGGGACAGGGACACTATGGCTACACCTTC	CAYAPGQGHYGYTF
TRBV6-1	few	TRBJ2-3	-	TGTGCCAGCATTCTTCCCCAGGGTAGGGGAGATACGCAGTATTTT	CASILPQGRGDTQYF
TRBV20-1	-	TRBJ2-3	-	TGCAGTGCTAGAGTGTTGGGCCAGGTGACCACAGATACGCAGTATTTT	CSARVLGQVTTDTQYF
TRBV11-2	-	TRBJ1-1	TRBD1	TGTGCCAGCAGCCCAGGGACAGGGGCCGTCATTAGCGCTGAAGCTTTCTTT	CASSPGTGAVISAEAFF
TRBV10-3	few	TRBJ2-5	-	TGTGCCATCAGTGAGACGGGTGAGCAGTACTTC	CAISETGEQYF
TRBV29-1	-	TRBJ1-2	TRBD1	TGCAGCGTTGAAGATCTTCCGGGACAGGGGTACTATGGCTACACCTTC	CSVEDLPGQGYYGYTF
TRBV14	-	TRBJ1-1	-	TGTGCCAGCAGCCAATTACGGAAAGCTTTCTTT	CASSQLRKAFF
TRBV7-2	few	TRBJ2-1	TRBD2	TGTGCCAGCAGCTCCAGCGGGAGGGCCAACGAGCAGTTCTTC	CASSSSGRANEQFF
TRBV11-1	-	TRBJ2-1	-	TGTGCCAGCAGCTTCGTCCCGGGACCTGACCTACAGTTCTTC	CASSFVPGPDLQFF
TRBV13	-	TRBJ2-7	-	TGTGCCAGCAGCCTAGTGATAGCGGAGATCTACAATGAGCAGTACTTC	CASSLVIAEIYNEQYF
TRBV13	-	TRBJ2-7	TRBD1	TGTGCCAGCAGCTTTAGGGGACAGGGTCCACACTACGAGCAGTACTTC	CASSFRGQGPHYEQYF
TRBV7-3	few	TRBJ2-3	TRBD2	TGTGCCAGCAGCTTAGACTCGAACACCGGGGGGACGCAGTATTTT	CASSLDSNTGGTQYF
TRBV6-5	once	TRBJ2-7	TRBD2	TGTGCCAGCAGTTCTCCGGGACTAGCGGGAGAGACCTATCGCCACGAGCAGTACTTC	CASSSPGLAGETYRHEQYF
TRBV12-3/TRBV12-4	few	TRBJ2-3	-	TGTGCCAGCAGTCACGGAGGTGCAGATACGCAGTATTTT	CASSHGGADTQYF
TRBV13	-	TRBJ1-2	-	TGTGCCAGCAGCTCCTCCCTTCCCTATGGCTACACCTTC	CASSSSLPYGYTF
TRBV7-2	-	TRBJ2-3	-	TGTGCCAGCAGCCAGCCCCCCTTAAGCACAGATACGCAGTATTTT	CASSQPPLSTDTQYF
TRBV10-3	-	TRBJ2-1	-	TGTGCCATTAGTGAGGGGAATAAGCAGTTCTTC	CAISEGNKQFF
TRBV7-3	few	TRBJ2-5	TRBD1	TGTGCCAGCAGTCCCACAGGGGGCATCGAGACCCAGTACTTC	CASSPTGGIETQYF
TRBV29-1	many	TRBJ2-7	-	TGCAGCGGGGGTGGGGCCTACGAGCAGTACTTC	CSGGGAYEQYF
TRBV20-1	-	TRBJ2-7	-	TGCAGTGCTAGAGGCACAGGCCCTCCCTACGAGCAGTACTTC	CSARGTGPPYEQYF
TRBV29-1	many	TRBJ2-3	-	TGCAGCGTTGCCGGATGGAGTGTCACAGATACGCAGTATTTT	CSVAGWSVTDTQYF